Each of the 27 T cell receptor beta chains below was sequenced from the same sample in a study of T cells in localized non-small cell lung cancer. Some clones are missing from TCRdb's copy, which holds only in-frame ones; the method was immunoSEQ multiplex PCR. This table has 2,600 or so clones, approximately 20% appearing once. The source material was normal lung tissue next to the tumor, sampled before any cancer treatment. Source of these receptors: a male donor at least 60 years old with stage I squamous cell lung carcinoma.

V gene TRBV5-1 combines with J gene TRBJ1-1; D gene unclear. Trimming stripped 1 base from V and 1 base from J, with 8 bases between. Germline V gene data show CDR1 as SGHRS and CDR2 as YFSETQ. The CDR3 is 14 amino acids. In nucleotides, the CDR3 is TGCGCCAGCAGCTTGTACGTCGAGAACACTGAAGCTTTCTTT. As protein: CASSLYVENTEAFF.

This clone has more than one count but fewer than ten. The CDR3 loop is CASSVDSSGSYEQYF. The CDR3 nucleotides read TGTGCCAGCAGCGTAGACTCTTCAGGCAGCTACGAGCAGTACTTC. The chain combines TRBV9 with TRBJ2-7; D remains unclear. This CDR3 region has 15 residues. The germline V gene encodes CDR1 SGDLS and CDR2 YYNGEE. Between the trimmed V and J ends, which lost 0 bases and 3 bases, there was a span of 13 bases.

This clone is labeled medium-sized. This chain joins TRBV11-3 and TRBJ1-1, with TRBD1 matching 9 bases. From germline, CDR1 is SGHNT and CDR2 YENEEA. The V and J ends lost 5 bases and 4 bases, in that order; junction bases with no gene match: 11. This CDR3 spans 16 amino acids. Here the CDR3 DNA reads TGTGCCAGCAGCCCCACATGGACAGGGGTGAGCACTGAAGCTTTCTTT. This sequence encodes CASSPTWTGVSTEAFF.

The chain uses TRBV29-1 and TRBJ2-5; D is ambiguous. Germline V gene lookup returns CDR1 SQVTM and CDR2 ANQGSEA. V was cut by 1 base and J by 5 bases, with 11 bases left in between. The CDR3 loop spans 13 amino acids. Here the CDR3 reads CSVEGRVRETQYF. The DNA for the CDR3 is TGCAGCGTTGAAGGAAGGGTCCGGGAGACCCAGTACTTC.

The sample holds a few counts of this clone. The V gene is TRBV11-3, the J gene TRBJ2-2; perhaps TRBD2 as D (6 bases). Trimming took off 3 bases at V and 3 bases at J, with 11 bases between the two ends. Germline CDR1 reads SGHNT; CDR2 reads YENEEA. This CDR3 is 15 amino acids long. The CDR3 region is CASSLEGAYTGELFF. In DNA form, the CDR3 reads TGTGCCAGCAGCTTGGAGGGAGCCTACACCGGGGAGCTGTTTTTT.

This clone is termed medium-sized (0.01 to 0.1%). The CDR3 coding sequence is TGTGCCAGCAGCCTAAACCAGGGGCCTTCTTACGAGCAGTACTTC. This codes for CASSLNQGPSYEQYF. The chain is built from TRBV11-3 and TRBJ2-7; the D gene is possibly TRBD1 (6 bases). CDR1 is SGHNT and CDR2 is YENEEA in the germline V gene. The germline V and J ends were trimmed by 5 bases and 4 bases, with 18 bases remaining between them. This CDR3 is 15 amino acids long.

The chain recombines TRBV4-1 with TRBJ1-2; 9 bases line up with TRBD1. The junction had 7 bases not matched to a gene; V was cut back by 0 bases and J by 2 bases. This CDR3 spans 17 amino acids. Germline V lookup: CDR1 MGHRA, CDR2 YSYEKL. CDR3 sequence reads: CASSQEAGQGLNYGYTF. The CDR3 DNA reads as TGCGCCAGCAGCCAAGAGGCGGGACAGGGTCTGAACTATGGCTACACCTTC.

This clone has a handful of counts. This chain uses TRBV12-5 with TRBJ2-3; 7 positions agree with TRBD1. The CDR3 totals 14 residues. The V gene end was trimmed by 8 bases and the J gene end by 0 bases; junction bases not matched to a gene: 5. Per germline, CDR1 LGHNT and CDR2 FRNRAP. In nucleotides, the CDR3 is TGTGCTAGTTCCTCGGGACAGAGCACAGATACGCAGTATTTT. Encoded protein: CASSSGQSTDTQYF.

Of note for this clone: A junction end diverges from the germline sequence, so it may reflect a read error. V gene TRBV28 combines with J gene TRBJ2-7; TRBD1 matches at 7 bases. The CDR3 has 12 amino acids. Germline CDR1 is MDHEN and CDR2 is SYDVKM. The DNA for the CDR3 is TGTGCCAGCAGTTCTGAGGGACAGCCCCTAATCTTC. Its protein product is CASSSEGQPLIF.

This rearrangement joins TRBV30 to TRBJ1-5; D gene uncertain. Deletions cut 2 bases from V and 0 bases from J, with 11 bases between. The CDR3 totals 15 residues. Germline values: CDR1 GTSNPN, CDR2 SVGIG (reference sequence). In DNA, the CDR3 is TGTGCCTGGAGTCGATCAGATTATAGCAATCAGCCCCAGCATTTT. The encoded protein is CAWSRSDYSNQPQHF.

This clone was recorded a few times. This sequence joins TRBV9 and TRBJ1-1; TRBD1 is a possible D gene (6 bases). The CDR3 runs to 14 residues. Trimming took off 4 bases at V and 1 base at J, with 11 bases between the two ends. Germline values: CDR1 SGDLS, CDR2 YYNGEE. The CDR3 DNA reads TGTGCCAGCAGCTCGGGACAAGGGAACACTGAAGCTTTCTTT. Its protein product is CASSSGQGNTEAFF.

This clone has a handful of counts. This sequence joins TRBV6-8 and TRBJ2-2; 8 bases are shared with TRBD2. Unmatched junction bases numbered 14, after V lost 7 bases and J lost 7 bases. This CDR3 is 16 amino acids long. Germline CDR1 is MNHGY and CDR2 is SAAAGT. In nucleotides, the CDR3 is TGTGCCAGCATACTAGCGGCGACGGGCTTAAGCGGGGAGCTGTTTTTT. Translated, it gives CASILAATGLSGELFF.

The V gene is TRBV29-1, the J gene TRBJ1-2; D is possibly TRBD1 (5 bases). Trimming took 3 bases from V and 4 from J, leaving 12 bases between them. Germline V gives CDR1 SQVTM, CDR2 ANQGSEA. The CDR3 loop spans 13 amino acids. The DNA for the CDR3 is TGCAGCGTTGACCGGGACGGCTCCTATGGCTACACCTTC. The encoded protein is CSVDRDGSYGYTF. Full variable domain (outside the CDR3, taken from reference TRBV29-1 and TRBJ1-2): SAVISQKPSRDICQRGTSLTIQCQVDSQVTMMFWYRQQPGQSLTLIATANQGSEATYESGFVIDKFPISRPNLTFSTLTVSNMSPEDSSIYLCSVDRDGSYGYTFGSGTRLTVV.

By frequency in the sample, this clone is medium-sized. The V and J genes are TRBV11-3 and TRBJ2-3; possibly TRBD1 for D (6 bases). V was cut by 5 bases and J by 10 bases, with 19 bases left in between. Per the germline V gene, CDR1 is SGHNT and CDR2 is YENEEA. This CDR3 has 14 amino acids. The CDR3 DNA is TGTGCCAGCAGCCCCCGACAGGCCACCGTTGCGCAGTATTTT. This translates into CASSPRQATVAQYF.

The chain combines TRBV19 with TRBJ1-5, with 7 bases lining up with TRBD1. Germline values: CDR1 LNHDA, CDR2 SQIVND (reference sequence). Trimming removed 5 bases from V and 0 bases from J; junction bases left unmatched: 4. CDR3 size: 15 residues. For the CDR3, the DNA is TGTGCCAGTAGTCGGGACAGTTATAGCAATCAGCCCCAGCATTTT. Protein sequence: CASSRDSYSNQPQHF.

This clone has a handful of counts. The V and J genes are TRBV12-5 and TRBJ1-5; TRBD1 might be the D (5 bases). The CDR3 sequence is 13 residues long. Germline V gives CDR1 LGHNT, CDR2 FRNRAP. CDR3 in amino acids: CASTQGPNQPQHF. CDR3 bases: TGTGCCAGCACCCAGGGACCCAATCAGCCCCAGCATTTT.

Judged by abundance, this clone is medium-sized (0.01 to 0.1%). The genes are TRBV4-1 and TRBJ1-2, with TRBD1 identical over 7 bases. This CDR3 contains 16 residues. Trimming at V came to 3 bases and at J to 4 bases, leaving 11 bases not matched to a gene. CDR1 is MGHRA, CDR2 YSYEKL, per germline. CDR3 in amino acids: CASSHSGGGQRYGYTF. CDR3 nucleotides: TGCGCCAGCAGCCATAGCGGGGGGGGACAGCGCTATGGCTACACCTTC.

This clone has only a few counts. V is TRBV11-3 and J is TRBJ1-5; the D gene is possibly TRBD1 (6 bases). The CDR3 totals 14 residues. Trimming removed 6 bases at V and 0 bases at J, with 9 bases between. Germline assignment: CDR1 SGHNT and CDR2 YENEEA. CDR3 sequence reads: CASRGHSSNQPQHF. The CDR3 bases are TGTGCCAGCAGGGGACACAGTAGCAATCAGCCCCAGCATTTT. The full variable domain, in which reference TRBV11-3 and TRBJ1-5 provide the parts outside the CDR3, is EAGVVQSPRYKIIEKKQPVAFWCNPISGHNTLYWYLQNLGQGPELLIRYENEEAVDDSQLPKDRFSAERLKGVDSTLKIQPAELGDSAVYLCASRGHSSNQPQHFGDGTRLSIL.

The V gene is TRBV9, the J gene TRBJ2-7; D gene ambiguous. Per germline, CDR1 SGDLS and CDR2 YYNGEE. The CDR3 extends over 12 amino acids. V lost 0 bases and J lost 2, with 3 bases in between. This CDR3 reads CASSVGPYEQYF. In DNA, the CDR3 is TGTGCCAGCAGCGTAGGACCCTACGAGCAGTACTTC. The whole variable domain, remainder taken from reference TRBV9 and TRBJ2-7, is DSGVTQTPKHLITATGQRVTLRCSPRSGDLSVYWYQQSLDQGLQFLIQYYNGEERAKGNILERFSAQQFPDLHSELNLSSLELGDSALYFCASSVGPYEQYFGPGTRLTVT.

This clone has a handful of counts. The rearrangement links TRBV9 to TRBJ2-1; a possible D gene is TRBD1 (7 bases). The CDR3 sequence is 15 residues long. CDR1 is SGDLS, CDR2 YYNGEE, per germline. The germline V and J ends were trimmed by 5 bases and 7 bases, with 19 bases remaining between them. CDR3 bases: TGTGCCAGCAGTCTCAGACAGGGAGGTGGTAATGAGCAGTTCTTC. Its protein product is CASSLRQGGGNEQFF.

This clone was counted between two and nine times. The chain joins TRBV19 to TRBJ2-1, with 11 bases that match TRBD2. Germline-derived CDR1 and CDR2 are LNHDA and SQIVND (reference sequence). The junction had 7 bases not matched to a gene; V was cut back by 3 bases and J by 9 bases. The length of the CDR3 is 15 residues. The CDR3 loop reads CASSIRLAGGGEQFF. The CDR3, as DNA: TGTGCCAGTAGTATTAGGCTAGCGGGAGGAGGTGAGCAGTTCTTC.

In its sample, this clone was seen a few times. The genes are TRBV9 and TRBJ2-6; perhaps TRBD2 as D (6 bases). The CDR3 is made up of 17 amino acids. Germline V gene sequence: CDR1 SGDLS, CDR2 YYNGEE. Trimming cost V 6 bases and J 2 bases, with 18 bases left between them. DNA of the CDR3: TGTGCCAGCAACTTAGGAGGGGAATCCCCTGGGGCCAACGTCCTGACTTTC. Translating gives CASNLGGESPGANVLTF.

Only a few counts were recorded for this clone. The chain couples TRBV12-5 to TRBJ2-2; D not resolved. Germline V gene sequence: CDR1 LGHNT, CDR2 FRNRAP. The CDR3 loop spans 12 amino acids. The V end lost 6 bases, the J end lost 3 bases, and 5 bases lay between the germline ends. The CDR3, as DNA: TGTGCTAGTGGCCGCCACACCGGGGAGCTGTTTTTT. It codes for CASGRHTGELFF.

This clone has just a few counts. The J gene is TRBJ2-3, the V gene TRBV16, with 8 bases identical to TRBD1. The CDR3 spans 15 residues. The junction had 7 bases not matched to a gene; V was cut back by 4 bases and J by 4 bases. Germline loops: CDR1 KGHSY, CDR2 FQNENV. This CDR3 reads CASSPGTGGADTQYF. CDR3 in DNA: TGTGCCAGCAGCCCCGGGACAGGAGGGGCAGATACGCAGTATTTT.

This clone has only a few counts. V gene TRBV9 combines with J gene TRBJ2-5; D not certain. The CDR3 covers 15 residues. The germline V and J ends were trimmed by 0 bases and 4 bases, with 13 bases remaining between them. Germline loops: CDR1 SGDLS, CDR2 YYNGEE. The CDR3 coding sequence is TGTGCCAGCAGCGTAGATCCGCTCGACTCAGAGACCCAGTACTTC. It is translated as CASSVDPLDSETQYF.

The chain carries TRBV11-3 and TRBJ1-1; D may be TRBD1 (5 bases). The CDR3 sequence is 15 residues long. Trimming shortened V by 3 bases and J by 1 base, and 12 bases separated the two germline ends. Germline V gives CDR1 SGHNT, CDR2 YENEEA. Here the CDR3 reads CASSFLAGRNTEAFF. CDR3 bases: TGTGCCAGCAGCTTTTTGGCAGGGAGGAACACTGAAGCTTTCTTT.

The chain combines TRBV19 with TRBJ2-1; D is possibly TRBD1 (6 bases). The V gene's germline CDR1 is LNHDA and CDR2 SQIVND (reference sequence). The length of the CDR3 is 13 residues. V was trimmed by 9 bases and J by 7 bases, leaving 16 bases between them. This CDR3 reads CASQDWGPNEQFF. Written as DNA, the CDR3 is TGTGCCAGCCAAGATTGGGGGCCGAATGAGCAGTTCTTC.